Described below is a single T cell receptor beta chain sequence and its context. The data originate from a study of blood T cell repertoires in COVID-19. Background on the study: The samples span acute and convalescent COVID-19 from the United States, Italy and Spain. T cells, B-cell-depleted T cells, or PBMCs supplied cDNA or gDNA.

The CDR3 sequence is 15 residues long. Germline V gene lookup returns CDR1 LNHDA and CDR2 SQIVND (reference sequence). The V end lost 3 bases, the J end lost 2 bases, and 13 bases lay between the germline ends. Per the original methods: Quantification of nucleated cells was approximated via reference gene primer amplification. Data came from immunoSEQ multiplex PCR; TCRdb stores just in-frame clones and leaves some out. The V and J calls and the clone size are those of that table, but D and trimming were determined from the DNA. The sample gives roughly 180,000 clones, roughly 88% of which show up once; approximately 7% is in the top ten. Seattle's cohort entered during active infection and was followed longitudinally.

The V gene is TRBV19, the J gene TRBJ1-1; no definite D call. This receptor was taken from a man older than 75 with COVID-19, enrolled during active disease. The sequenced sample was peripheral blood. The CDR3 loop is CASSIMHSINTEAFF. The CDR3 bases are TGTGCCAGTAGTATTATGCACAGCATTAACACTGAAGCTTTCTTT.